A single sample is the source of the 20 T cell receptor beta chains below, sequenced in a study of blood T cell repertoires in COVID-19. Produced via immunoSEQ multiplex PCR; TCRdb's table is partial and in-frame only. The sample gives 90,000 to 120,000 clones, around 92% of which show up once; approximately 4.9% is in the top ten. The sample was peripheral blood. These receptor sequences come from a man in his forties with active or convalescent COVID-19.

The chain joins TRBV11-3 to TRBJ1-6, with 9 nucleotides matching TRBD1. The trim removed 1 base at V and 10 bases at J, leaving 5 bases unmatched. Germline CDR1 and CDR2: SGHNT and YENEEA. The CDR3 consists of 15 residues. CDR3 sequence reads: CASSLGGQGTSPLHF. The CDR3 region has the DNA TGTGCCAGCAGCTTAGGCGGACAGGGGACATCACCCCTCCACTTT.

J is TRBJ2-1 and V is TRBV4-1, with 7 bases identical to TRBD2. The CDR3 loop spans 16 amino acids. V shed 4 bases and J 3 bases; nucleotides not matched to a gene: 9. Germline CDR1 and CDR2: MGHRA and YSYEKL. The CDR3 loop is CASSRSPSGNYNEQFF. The CDR3 nucleotides read TGCGCCAGCAGCCGCTCCCCCAGCGGGAACTACAATGAGCAGTTCTTC.

The chain recombines TRBV18 with TRBJ2-5; 9 positions agree with TRBD2. The CDR3 sequence is 16 residues long. In germline, CDR1 is KGHSH, CDR2 LQKENI. V lost 1 base and J lost 2; bases outside the gene matches: 5. The CDR3 DNA follows: TGTGCCAGCTCACCACTAGCGGGAGATAGGCAAGAGACCCAGTACTTC. This encodes CASSPLAGDRQETQYF.

The J gene is TRBJ2-2, the V gene TRBV25-1, with TRBD1 as a possible D gene (6 bases). This CDR3 spans 14 amino acids. Germline CDR1 MGHDK, CDR2 SYGVNS. Trimming removed 4 bases at V and 1 base at J, with 7 bases between. The CDR3 sequence is CASSVGQNTGELFF. DNA of the CDR3: TGTGCCAGCAGTGTGGGACAGAACACCGGGGAGCTGTTTTTT.

This chain joins TRBV5-5 and TRBJ2-3; maybe TRBD2 (5 bases). Germline CDR1 SGHKS, CDR2 YYEKEE (reference sequence). The CDR3 sequence is 13 residues long. The germline V and J ends were trimmed by 5 bases and 3 bases, with 10 bases remaining between them. The CDR3 loop reads CASRGAETDTQYF. The CDR3 DNA is TGTGCCAGCAGAGGAGCGGAGACAGATACGCAGTATTTT.

The V call is TRBV28, the J call TRBJ1-4; TRBD1 might be the D (6 bases). CDR1 is MDHEN, CDR2 SYDVKM, per germline. The CDR3 extends over 15 amino acids. Trimming stripped 2 bases from V and 8 bases from J, with 15 bases between. The DNA of the CDR3 is TGTGCCAGCAGTTTAGCAGGGGTTATGGGAGAAAAACTGTTTTTT. Translating it yields CASSLAGVMGEKLFF.

This clone was recorded only once. The chain combines TRBV19 with TRBJ2-1; 8 nucleotides match TRBD1. V shed 6 bases and J 9 bases; nucleotides not matched to a gene: 4. Looked up from germline, CDR1 is LNHDA and CDR2 is SQIVND (reference sequence). The CDR3 runs 12 residues. This CDR3 is CASRAGGGEQFF. The CDR3, as DNA: TGTGCCAGTAGGGCAGGGGGCGGTGAGCAGTTCTTC.

This rearrangement joins TRBV7-2 to TRBJ2-1; 10 bases line up with TRBD2. J lost 4 bases, V lost 1 base, and 7 bases had no gene match. This CDR3 contains 17 residues. The germline gives CDR1 SGHTA, CDR2 FQGNSA. CDR3 nucleotides: TGTGCCAGCAGCTTAGGGTCAGGACTAGCGGCGTACAATGAGCAGTTCTTC. Translated, it gives CASSLGSGLAAYNEQFF.

Only one count was recorded for this clone. This chain connects TRBV2 to TRBJ2-3; a possible D gene is TRBD1 (6 bases). In germline, CDR1 is SNHLY, CDR2 FYNNEI. Deletions cut 8 bases from V and 0 bases from J, with 15 bases between. This CDR3 spans 15 amino acids. The CDR3 loop reads CASHRTASSTDTQYF. The CDR3 DNA follows: TGTGCCAGCCATAGGACAGCTTCTAGCACAGATACGCAGTATTTT. Drawing the rest from reference TRBV2 and TRBJ2-3, the complete variable domain is EPEVTQTPSHQVTQMGQEVILRCVPISNHLYFYWYRQILGQKVEFLVSFYNNEISEKSEIFDDQFSVERPDGSNFTLKIRSTKLEDSAMYFCASHRTASSTDTQYFGPGTRLTVL.

V and J are TRBV19 and TRBJ2-1, with unresolved D. The CDR3 extends over 15 amino acids. Trimming took 7 bases from V and 2 from J, leaving 15 bases between them. Germline CDR1 is LNHDA and CDR2 is SQIVND (reference sequence). Here the CDR3 reads CASKFGLAAYNEQFF. The CDR3, as DNA: TGTGCCAGTAAGTTTGGTTTAGCAGCCTACAATGAGCAGTTCTTC.

The rearrangement uses TRBV28 and TRBJ2-4; 15 bases are shared with TRBD2. Trimming took 4 bases from V and 4 from J; bases not matched to a gene: 2. Germline V gene data show CDR1 as MDHEN and CDR2 as SYDVKM. The CDR3 contains 16 residues. The CDR3 sequence: CASSSGTSGGKNIQYF. CDR3 nucleotides: TGTGCCAGCAGTTCCGGGACTAGCGGGGGGAAAAACATTCAGTACTTC.

V usage is TRBV28 and J usage is TRBJ2-7; 8 bases align to TRBD1. V lost 5 bases and J lost 7; bases outside the gene matches: 7. The CDR3 totals 13 residues. Germline V gene lookup returns CDR1 MDHEN and CDR2 SYDVKM. CDR3 in DNA: TGTGCCAGCAGTCCGACAGGGGTGAGGGAGCAGTACTTC. This gives the protein CASSPTGVREQYF.

The genes are TRBV2 and TRBJ1-2, with D possibly being TRBD1 (5 bases). This CDR3 is built from 12 residues. Germline-derived CDR1 and CDR2 are SNHLY and FYNNEI. V lost 4 bases and J 5 bases, leaving 8 bases between the germline ends. CDR3 sequence (DNA): TGTGCCAGCAGTGGACAGTTGTATGGCTACACCTTC. Translated: CASSGQLYGYTF.

The V and J genes are TRBV6-4 and TRBJ1-2; weak D call: TRBD1 (5 bases). The CDR3 is made up of 14 amino acids. Deletions cut 6 bases from V and 4 bases from J, with 15 bases between. Germline-derived CDR1 and CDR2 are MRHNA and SNTAGT. The CDR3 DNA reads TGTGCCAGCAGGGATAACAGGATTCCCTATGGCTACACCTTC. Its translation is CASRDNRIPYGYTF.

The V and J genes are TRBV7-2 and TRBJ2-1; 7 bases fit TRBD2. The CDR3 has 15 amino acids. Trimming removed 2 bases from V and 4 bases from J; junction bases left unmatched: 5. Germline V gene data show CDR1 as SGHTA and CDR2 as FQGNSA. The CDR3 DNA follows: TGTGCCAGCAGCTTAATTTCGGGGGGATACAATGAGCAGTTCTTC. Protein product: CASSLISGGYNEQFF.

This rearrangement joins TRBV18 to TRBJ2-2; 9 nucleotides agree with TRBD1. CDR1 KGHSH and CDR2 LQKENI come from the germline V gene. Trimming at V came to 6 bases and at J to 6 bases, leaving 5 bases not matched to a gene. This CDR3 spans 14 amino acids. This chain's CDR3 is CASSPRQGAGELFF. CDR3 DNA sequence: TGTGCCAGCTCCCCCCGACAGGGGGCCGGGGAGCTGTTTTTT.

V is TRBV15 and J is TRBJ1-5; D might be TRBD1 (5 bases). V lost 0 bases and J 5 bases, leaving 8 bases between the germline ends. The CDR3 has 14 residues. Germline CDR1 is LNHNV and CDR2 is YYDKDF (reference sequence). CDR3 sequence reads: CATSRDRGYQPQHF. CDR3 nucleotides: TGTGCCACCAGCAGAGATCGGGGGTATCAGCCCCAGCATTTT.

The V gene is TRBV27, the J gene TRBJ1-2, with 12 bases that match TRBD1. J gave up 7 bases and V 5 bases, and 17 bases lay outside the gene matches. The CDR3 loop spans 18 amino acids. The germline V gene encodes CDR1 MNHEY and CDR2 SMNVEV (reference sequence). The CDR3 here is CASSTSPGQGAKRSGYTF. The CDR3 bases are TGTGCCAGCAGTACTTCCCCGGGACAGGGGGCAAAGCGGAGTGGCTACACCTTC.

The chain carries TRBV7-2 and TRBJ2-1; 10 nucleotides agree with TRBD2. The CDR3 loop spans 17 amino acids. Germline V gene data show CDR1 as SGHTA and CDR2 as FQGNSA. Unmatched junction bases numbered 11, after V lost 1 base and J lost 8 bases. The DNA for the CDR3 is TGTGCCAGCAGCTTAGGGCTAGCGGGAGCCAGTTCGTATGAGCAGTTCTTC. As protein: CASSLGLAGASSYEQFF.

V and J are TRBV2 and TRBJ1-5; TRBD1 aligns across 7 bases. V trimming: 5 bases; J trimming: 1 base; junction bases outside the gene matches: 8. Per germline, CDR1 SNHLY and CDR2 FYNNEI. This CDR3 has 16 residues. CDR3 coding DNA: TGTGCCAGCAGTTTCGGGACAGCAGACAGCAATCAGCCCCAGCATTTT. Translation gives CASSFGTADSNQPQHF.